The 2 T cell receptor beta chains below were found in one sample sequenced in a study of metastatic and nonmetastatic thyroid tumors. Through MiXCR, TCRdb re-clonotyped the PCR reads. The profile shows around 70,000 clones, 18% of them singletons. Every patient was untreated before thyroid surgery. The sample taken for sequencing was blood. Source of these receptors: a female donor with papillary thyroid cancer or a benign thyroid nodule (not recorded which). Some clones in this sample may be carry-over from other donors' samples.

This clone was detected a few times. The rearrangement joins TRBV20-1 to TRBJ2-7; possible D gene TRBD2, 6 bases. CDR1 and CDR2 from the germline V gene are DFQATT and SNEGSKA (reference sequence). The V end was cut by 8 bases, the J end by 7 bases, with 24 bases between. CDR3 length: 14 residues. CDR3 sequence (DNA): TGCAGTTCCACCGCTAGCGTGAGGGCTGGGGAGCAGTACTTC. This translates into CSSTASVRAGEQYF.

The V call is TRBV28, the J call TRBJ2-3; 8 nucleotides align to TRBD1. V lost 2 bases to trimming and J lost 4 bases; unmatched junction nucleotides: 8. The CDR3 has 16 amino acids. Germline V CDR1 and CDR2: MDHEN, SYDVKM. The CDR3 here is CASSLRVRGLADTQYF. The CDR3 DNA reads as TGTGCCAGCAGTTTAAGGGTCAGGGGGCTGGCAGATACGCAGTATTTT.